This T cell receptor (beta chain) is from a study of blood T cell repertoires in COVID-19. Looking at the study overall: Specimens from acute and convalescent COVID-19 originated in the United States, Italy and Spain.

Per the original data handling: Scientists estimated how many nucleated cells there were by amplifying reference gene primers. Data came from immunoSEQ multiplex PCR; TCRdb stores just in-frame clones and leaves some out. V and J calls plus clone size are reproduced from that table; the DNA served to infer D and trimming. The sample has 250,000 to 300,000 clones; 86% are singletons. Germline V CDR1 and CDR2: SNHLY, FYNNEI. V gave up 3 bases and J gave up 2 bases; unmatched junction bases: 2. This CDR3 is built from 16 residues. The clonotype comes from a man aged 18 to 30 with active or convalescent COVID-19. The source material was peripheral blood. The chain employs TRBV2 and TRBJ1-5; 12 bases are a match to TRBD1. The CDR3 DNA reads as TGTGCCAGCAGTGAGGGACAGGGGGCCGGCAATCAGCCCCAGCATTTT. Residues: CASSEGQGAGNQPQHF.